This T cell receptor (beta chain) was retrieved from a study of T cell repertoires in cytomegalovirus infection. The wider study: Selected CMV epitopes included recently identified HLA-C-restricted ones as well as well-studied HLA-B-restricted ones. The public TCR beta signatures pointed to both CMV infection and matching HLA type.

General study results and limits: Identification of carriers of CMV plus the relevant HLA was performed using cumulative public TCR beta family frequency. CMV-specific TCR beta clonotypes restricted by HLA-C were the ones dominating the ex vivo response.

TCRdb used MiXCR to reprocess the reads, holding one entry per CDR3 protein. The sample includes approximately 1,000,000 distinct CDR3 sequences, more than 25% of them seen just once. Concerning this clonotype: Its antigen is not identified.

The receptor's source is a human donor in good health (CMV status not recorded). Some clones in this sample may be carry-over from other donors' samples. The sample here was cultured CD8+ T cells from PBMCs, taken from culture after CMV antigen stimulation.

In nucleotides, the CDR3 is TGTGCCAGCAGCTTTAGTCCGGGACAGGGGGCTAAGAATGAGCAGTTCTTC. It yields the protein CASSFSPGQGAKNEQFF. The chain recombines TRBV2 with TRBJ2-1, with TRBD1 identical over 12 bases. V was clipped by 6 bases and J by 7 bases; unmatched bases: 13. This CDR3 contains 17 residues. The germline gives CDR1 SNHLY, CDR2 FYNNEI.